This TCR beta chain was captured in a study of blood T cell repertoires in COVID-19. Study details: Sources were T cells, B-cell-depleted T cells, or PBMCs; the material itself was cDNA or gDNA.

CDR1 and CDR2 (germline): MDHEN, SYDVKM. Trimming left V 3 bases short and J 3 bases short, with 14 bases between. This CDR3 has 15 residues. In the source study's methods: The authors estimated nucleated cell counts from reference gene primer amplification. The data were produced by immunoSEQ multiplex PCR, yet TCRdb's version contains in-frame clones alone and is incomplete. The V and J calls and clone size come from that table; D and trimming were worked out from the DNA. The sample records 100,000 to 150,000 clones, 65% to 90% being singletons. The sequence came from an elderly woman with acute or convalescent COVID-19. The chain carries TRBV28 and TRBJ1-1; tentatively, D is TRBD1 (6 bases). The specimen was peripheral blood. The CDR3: CASSFGGAGHTEAFF. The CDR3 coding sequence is TGTGCCAGCAGTTTCGGGGGGGCCGGGCACACTGAAGCTTTCTTT. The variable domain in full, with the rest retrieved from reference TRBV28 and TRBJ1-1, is DVKVTQSSRYLVKRTGEKVFLECVQDMDHENMFWYRQDPGLGLRLIYFSYDVKMKEKGDIPEGYSVSREKKERFSLILESASTNQTSMYLCASSFGGAGHTEAFFGQGTRLTVV.